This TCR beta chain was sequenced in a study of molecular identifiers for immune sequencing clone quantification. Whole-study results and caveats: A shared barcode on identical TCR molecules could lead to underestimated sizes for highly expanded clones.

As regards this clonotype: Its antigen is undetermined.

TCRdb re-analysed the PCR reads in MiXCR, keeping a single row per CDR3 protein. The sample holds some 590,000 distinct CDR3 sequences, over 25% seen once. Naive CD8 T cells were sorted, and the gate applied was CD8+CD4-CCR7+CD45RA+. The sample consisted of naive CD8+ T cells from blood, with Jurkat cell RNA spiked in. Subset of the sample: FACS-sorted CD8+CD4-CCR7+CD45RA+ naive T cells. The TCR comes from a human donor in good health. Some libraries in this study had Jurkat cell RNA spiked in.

Here the CDR3 DNA reads TGTGCCAGCAGCTCTGGGACAGGGCTCGATGAAAAACTGTTTTTT. Encoded protein: CASSSGTGLDEKLFF. The chain combines TRBV7-9 with TRBJ1-4; 9 bases are shared with TRBD1. The CDR3 runs 15 residues. CDR1 is SEHNR and CDR2 is FQNEAQ in the germline V gene (reference sequence). V lost 4 bases and J lost 6; bases outside the gene matches: 6.